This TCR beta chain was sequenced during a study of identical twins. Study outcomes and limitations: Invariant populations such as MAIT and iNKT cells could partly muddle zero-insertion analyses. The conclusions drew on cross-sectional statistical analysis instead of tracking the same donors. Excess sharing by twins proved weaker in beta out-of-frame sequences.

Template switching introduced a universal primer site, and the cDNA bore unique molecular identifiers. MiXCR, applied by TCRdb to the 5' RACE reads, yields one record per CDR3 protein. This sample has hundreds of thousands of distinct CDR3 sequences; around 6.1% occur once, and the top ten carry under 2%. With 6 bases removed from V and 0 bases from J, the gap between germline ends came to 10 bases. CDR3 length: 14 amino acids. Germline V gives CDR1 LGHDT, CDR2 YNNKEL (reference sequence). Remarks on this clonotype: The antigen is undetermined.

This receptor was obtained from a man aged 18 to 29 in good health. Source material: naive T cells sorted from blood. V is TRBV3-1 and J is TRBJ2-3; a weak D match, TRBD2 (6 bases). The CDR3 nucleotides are TGTGCCAGCAGAGCGGGTGAGAGCACAGATACGCAGTATTTT. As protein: CASRAGESTDTQYF.